The 21 T cell receptor beta chains below all came from one sample that was sequenced in a study of CD4 and CD8 cells across lung adenocarcinoma regions. TCRdb reprocessed the PCR reads with MiXCR, giving one entry per CDR3 protein. The sample contains 7,500 to 8,500 distinct CDR3 sequences, less than 55% of which appear only once. The sample comprised CD4+ T cells from the margin of a lung tumor. The receptor source for this set is a male donor with lung adenocarcinoma. The CD4 and CD8 labels of this study may be unreliable.

To note about this clonotype: One end of the junction fails to match germline, which may point to a read error. J is TRBJ2-3 and V is TRBV6-1; TRBD2 matches 7 bases. The CDR3 has 15 amino acids. CDR1 is MNHNS and CDR2 is SASEGT in the germline V gene. CDR3 in DNA: TGTGCCAGCAGAGCTAGCGGATCTAGCAAAGATACCCAGTACTTT. Encoded protein: CASRASGSSKDTQYF.

Comment on this clonotype: A much larger clone lies one base from this, so it may be a read error. This chain joins TRBV6-5 and TRBJ2-1, with a tentative D call TRBD1 (6 bases). CDR3 length: 14 residues. V was shortened by 6 bases and J by 13 bases, with 22 bases between the two germline ends. Germline-derived CDR1 and CDR2 are MNHEY and SVGAGI. The CDR3 loop is CASSLNRVWGTQFF. DNA for the CDR3: TGTGCCAGCAGCTTAAACAGGGTCTGGGGGACCCAGTTCTTC.

On this clonotype: A read error may produce the germline difference seen at one junction end. The V call is TRBV7-2, the J call TRBJ2-5, with D possibly matching TRBD2 (5 bases). The CDR3 extends over 14 amino acids. Germline lookup yields CDR1 SGHTA and CDR2 FQGNSA. CDR3 residues: CAGSGGRDTETQYF. As DNA, the CDR3 is TGTGCGGGCAGCGGAGGCCGTGACACAGAGACCCAGTACTTT.

Ten or more counts support this clonotype. The chain couples TRBV7-6 to TRBJ2-3; D remains unclear. CDR1 and CDR2 (germline): SGHVS, FNYEAQ. This CDR3 has 12 amino acids. V was shortened by 2 bases and J by 8 bases, with 8 bases between the two germline ends. The CDR3 sequence is CASSLSQSTQYF. The CDR3 bases are TGTGCCAGCAGCTTATCGCAGTCTACGCAGTATTTT.

This rearrangement joins TRBV5-8 to TRBJ2-1; 9 bases are shared with TRBD2. Gene TRBJ2-5 matches the end of the DNA better, so the J call may be wrong. This CDR3 has 17 residues. CDR1 is SGHTS, CDR2 YDEGEE, per germline. CDR3 nucleotides: TGTGCCAGCAGCTTGTTGGGCCAGCGGGGGGCTCAAGAGACCCAGTACTTC. Its translation: CASSLLGQRGAQETQYF.

The genes are TRBV6-1 and TRBJ2-3; TRBD2 matches 12 bases. The CDR3 sequence is 14 residues long. V shed 10 bases and J 2 bases; nucleotides not matched to a gene: 4. Germline CDR1 MNHNS, CDR2 SASEGT. CDR3 protein: CATRLAGDTDTQYF. CDR3 nucleotide sequence: TGTGCCACCCGACTAGCGGGGGACACAGATACGCAGTATTTT.

This clonotype was detected ten times or more. The rearrangement uses TRBV27 and TRBJ2-1; D is unresolved. The CDR3 totals 13 residues. CDR1 MNHEY and CDR2 SMNVEV come from the germline V gene (reference sequence). V lost 2 bases and J lost 5, with 7 bases in between. The CDR3 protein is CASSLSEDNEQFF. CDR3 sequence (DNA): TGTGCCAGCAGTTTAAGTGAAGACAATGAGCAGTTCTTC.

The chain employs TRBV11-2 and TRBJ2-6, with D possibly matching TRBD1 (5 bases). The CDR3 totals 17 residues. Looked up from germline, CDR1 is SGHAT and CDR2 is FQNNGV. Between the trimmed V and J ends, which lost 7 bases and 16 bases, there was a span of 32 bases. The CDR3: CASTKDITPSGANELTF. CDR3 in DNA: TGTGCCAGCACCAAGGACATTACCCCCTCTGGGGCCAACGAGCTGACTTTC.

Concerning this clonotype: The junction differs from germline at one of its ends, possibly a read error. This sequence joins TRBV6-1 and TRBJ2-1; 11 bases fit TRBD2. Germline CDR1 is MNHNS and CDR2 is SASEGT. There are 15 residues in the CDR3. CDR3 sequence reads: CASSRTSGFYDKQFF. In DNA form, the CDR3 reads TGTGCCAGCAGTCGGACTAGCGGGTTCTACGATAAGCAGTTTTTC.

This sequence joins TRBV9 and TRBJ2-1, with 7 bases fitting TRBD2. The CDR3 loop spans 15 amino acids. Trimming at V came to 5 bases and at J to 6 bases, leaving 11 bases not matched to a gene. Germline lookup yields CDR1 SGDLS and CDR2 YYNGEE. The CDR3: CASRGGRGVSNEQFF. The CDR3 nucleotides read TGTGCCAGCAGGGGCGGGAGAGGGGTGAGCAATGAGCAGTTCTTC.

This clonotype was picked up a small number of times. The chain employs TRBV6-4 and TRBJ1-5; D gene uncertain. Germline assignment: CDR1 MRHNA and CDR2 SNTAGT. The germline V and J ends were trimmed by 5 bases and 7 bases, with 15 bases remaining between them. The CDR3 has 14 residues. The CDR3 reads CASSSVLGRQPQHF. In nucleotides, the CDR3 is TGTGCCAGCAGTAGCGTTCTCGGAAGGCAGCCCCAGCATTTT.

The sample holds a few counts of this clonotype. V gene TRBV11-3 combines with J gene TRBJ2-7, with D possibly being TRBD2 (6 bases). The V gene's germline CDR1 is SGHNT and CDR2 YENEEA. The CDR3 runs 13 residues. With 5 bases removed from V and 3 bases from J, the gap between germline ends came to 11 bases. In DNA, the CDR3 is TGTGCCAGCAGCGTCGCCGGGGGCTACGAGCAGTACTTC. This codes for CASSVAGGYEQYF.

This clonotype has just a few counts. V gene TRBV30 combines with J gene TRBJ2-1; a weak D match, TRBD1 (5 bases). TRBJ2-7 matches the DNA end more closely, so the J call is doubtful. The CDR3 totals 11 residues. Germline V lookup: CDR1 GTSNPN, CDR2 SVGIG (reference sequence). CDR3 sequence (DNA): TGTGCCTGGGCAAATGGGGCAGAGCAGTACTTC. Residues: CAWANGAEQYF.

This rearrangement joins TRBV27 to TRBJ2-4; possible D gene TRBD2, 6 bases. CDR1 and CDR2 from the germline V gene are MNHEY and SMNVEV (reference sequence). This CDR3 region has 19 residues. Trimming removed 6 bases from V and 13 bases from J, with 37 bases in between. CDR3 amino acids: CASRATGVAGLCTTDMQYF. CDR3 bases: TGTGCCAGCAGAGCCACGGGCGTCGCGGGACTGTGTACCACAGATATGCAGTACTTC.

This clonotype is classed as large. The gene calls are TRBV6-1 and TRBJ2-1, with TRBD2 matching over 11 bases. The better agreement between TRBJ2-7 and the DNA end casts doubt on the J call. Per germline, CDR1 MNHNS and CDR2 SASEGT. This CDR3 comprises 21 residues. The CDR3 DNA reads TGTGCCAGCAGTGAAAGGGCGGATAGGGGGGTAGCGGGAGGGCGGTCCTACGAGCAGTACTTC. Residues: CASSERADRGVAGGRSYEQYF.

The chain couples TRBV6-5 to TRBJ2-1; no definite D call. V was cut by 8 bases and J by 3 bases, with 14 bases left in between. The V gene's germline CDR1 is MNHEY and CDR2 SVGAGI. CDR3 size: 14 residues. For the CDR3, the DNA is TGTGCCAGCGGTTTGAATTCCATCTACAATGAGCAGTTCTTC. Translating gives CASGLNSIYNEQFF.

This clonotype was recorded at least ten times. A read error may account for a junction end that differs from germline. The chain uses TRBV27 and TRBJ2-1; tentative D call: TRBD1 (6 bases). Matching the DNA end better, TRBJ2-7 makes the J call doubtful. The CDR3 runs to 12 residues. Per the germline V gene, CDR1 is MNHEY and CDR2 is SMNVEV (reference sequence). The CDR3 nucleotides are TGTACCAGCAGCCTGGACAGCTACGAGCAGTACTTC. This gives the protein CTSSLDSYEQYF.

This clonotype was observed at least ten times. The chain recombines TRBV6-1 with TRBJ2-3, with 7 nucleotides matching TRBD2. The ends lost 7 bases at V and 5 bases at J; junction bases unmatched: 6. Germline V lookup: CDR1 MNHNS, CDR2 SASEGT. The CDR3 covers 13 residues. DNA of the CDR3: TGTGCCAGCACTCTCTCGGGGGGAGATACGCAGTATTTT. As protein: CASTLSGGDTQYF.

This clonotype was detected ten times or more. The V and J genes are TRBV6-1 and TRBJ1-1; D gene ambiguous. Germline CDR1 and CDR2: MNHNS and SASEGT. This CDR3 spans 16 amino acids. Trimming cost V 8 bases and J 6 bases, with 25 bases left between them. The CDR3 sequence: CASGSYDHRLAAEAFF. The CDR3 bases are TGTGCCAGCGGATCGTATGATCACCGCCTCGCGGCTGAAGCTTTCTTT.

This clonotype appeared many times. This may be a read error, as it is one base from a much larger clone. The chain joins TRBV6-5 to TRBJ2-1; 12 bases align to TRBD2. The J call is in doubt because the DNA end fits TRBJ2-7 better. The CDR3 spans 16 residues. Germline loops: CDR1 MNHEY, CDR2 SVGAGI. CDR3 bases: TGTGCCAGCAGTACTAGGACTAGCGGGAACTACAATGAGCAGTACTTC. The encoded protein is CASSTRTSGNYNEQYF.

V usage is TRBV6-1 and J usage is TRBJ2-3; D might be TRBD2 (6 bases). The CDR3 has 14 amino acids. Trimming pared 6 bases from V and 1 base from J, leaving 11 bases between. In germline, CDR1 is MNHNS, CDR2 SASEGT. The CDR3 here is CASSWDSRTDTQYF. CDR3 bases: TGTGCCAGCAGCTGGGACTCCCGCACAGATACGCAGTATTTT.